This note documents a single T cell receptor (beta chain) sequence. J gave up 0 bases and V 4 bases, and 5 bases lay outside the gene matches. Germline V gene data show CDR1 as SGHRS and CDR2 as YFSETQ. This CDR3 has 15 amino acids. This entry is derived from a study of cytomegalovirus exposure and HLA in healthy donors. The PCR ran on 60 Vbeta and 13 Jbeta primers. Clones were sequenced by immunoSEQ multiplex PCR, and TCRdb holds only the in-frame ones, with some missing. Of roughly 190,000 clones listed, around 87% are singletons. The rearrangement links TRBV5-1 to TRBJ2-3; 7 nucleotides line up with TRBD2. The receptor comes from a woman under 30 in good health and CMV-seronegative. Sequenced sample: PBMCs. The CDR3 nucleotides are TGCGCCAGCAGCCCGGGACTACATAGCACAGATACGCAGTATTTT. Its translation is CASSPGLHSTDTQYF.